This T cell receptor (beta chain) was retrieved from a study of shared clonotypes between healthy human individuals. Replicate PCRs run on sorted subsets employed 150 to 250 ng DNA, 30,000 to 35,000 T cell genomes. Sequenced by immunoSEQ multiplex PCR; TCRdb stores in-frame clones only, minus some. Of roughly 500,000 clones listed, around 96% are singletons. The study's findings and limits: When naive CD4 clonotypes were compared across a few donors, approximately 5% were shared. Donor scarcity curtailed the genetic and exposure-history diversity represented herein. In contrast to clonotypes shared by all four donors, non-shared clonotypes had lower generation probabilities.

For this clone: Its antigen is still unknown.

Trimming took 3 bases from V and 5 from J; bases not matched to a gene: 8. Germline assignment: CDR1 SGHTA and CDR2 FQGNSA. The CDR3 is 15 amino acids. The V call is TRBV7-2, the J call TRBJ2-5, with 8 bases matching TRBD1. Sequenced sample: naive CD4+ T cells sorted from blood. The subset is: CD45RA+ positively selected. The TCR sequence derives from a woman between 25 and 40 years old in good health. CDR3 region: CASSLDRASWETQYF. DNA for the CDR3: TGTGCCAGCAGCTTGGACAGGGCCAGTTGGGAGACCCAGTACTTC.